In this sample, the clone carrying this T cell receptor (beta chain) turned up many times. Its specificity is unknown. This CDR3 has 13 residues. The trim removed 3 bases at V and 2 bases at J, leaving 1 base unmatched. Germline CDR1 and CDR2: MDHEN and SYDVKM. From the reads, TCRdb called clonotypes with MiXCR, one entry per CDR3 protein. In the table there are 210,000 or so distinct CDR3 sequences, approximately 6.7% of which are singletons. The entry originates in a study of T cell repertoires in cytomegalovirus infection. Study context: Indications came from public TCR beta signatures; they pointed to CMV infection and to a matching HLA type. Study conclusions and caveats: The ex vivo response showed dominance by HLA-C-restricted CMV-specific TCR beta clonotypes. Frequencies of public TCR beta families were cumulated, and this identified carriers of CMV plus the relevant HLA.

The chain recombines TRBV28 with TRBJ2-7, with 7 bases matching TRBD1. The origin of this receptor is a human donor in good health (CMV status not recorded). Some clones in this sample may be carry-over from other donors' samples. Sequenced material: PBMCs. The CDR3 here is CASSFGTAYEQYF. The CDR3 DNA reads as TGTGCCAGCAGTTTCGGGACAGCCTACGAGCAGTACTTC.